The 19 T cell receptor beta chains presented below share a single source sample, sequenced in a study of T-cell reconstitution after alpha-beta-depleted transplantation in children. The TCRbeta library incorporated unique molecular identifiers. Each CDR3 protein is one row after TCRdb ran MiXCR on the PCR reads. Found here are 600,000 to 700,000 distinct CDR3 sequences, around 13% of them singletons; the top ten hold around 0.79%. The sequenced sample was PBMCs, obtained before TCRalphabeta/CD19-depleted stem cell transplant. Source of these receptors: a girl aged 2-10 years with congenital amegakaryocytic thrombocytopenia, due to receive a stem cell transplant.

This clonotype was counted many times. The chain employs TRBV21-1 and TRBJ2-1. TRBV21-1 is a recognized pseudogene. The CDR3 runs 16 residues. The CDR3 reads CASSKAGRPYYNEQFF. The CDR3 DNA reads TGTGCCAGCAGCAAAGCAGGCAGACCATACTACAATGAGCAGTTCTTC.

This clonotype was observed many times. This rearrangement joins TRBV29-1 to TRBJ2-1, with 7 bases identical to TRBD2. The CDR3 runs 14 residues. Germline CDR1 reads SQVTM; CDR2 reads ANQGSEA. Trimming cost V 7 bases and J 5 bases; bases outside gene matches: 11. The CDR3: CSAPPGLPNNEQFF. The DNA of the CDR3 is TGCAGCGCTCCACCGGGACTACCTAACAATGAGCAGTTCTTC.

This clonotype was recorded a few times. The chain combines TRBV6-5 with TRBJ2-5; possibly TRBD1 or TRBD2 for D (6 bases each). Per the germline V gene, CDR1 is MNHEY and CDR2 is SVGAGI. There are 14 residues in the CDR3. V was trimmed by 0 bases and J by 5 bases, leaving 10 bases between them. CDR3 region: CASSYSKGGETQYF. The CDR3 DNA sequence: TGTGCCAGCAGTTACTCGAAAGGGGGGGAGACCCAGTACTTC.

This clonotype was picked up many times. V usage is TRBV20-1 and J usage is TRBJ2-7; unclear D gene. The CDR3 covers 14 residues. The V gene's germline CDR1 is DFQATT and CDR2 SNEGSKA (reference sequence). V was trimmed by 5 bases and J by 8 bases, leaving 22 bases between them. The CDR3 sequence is CSAYAPKLRSQQYF. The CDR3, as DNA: TGCAGTGCTTACGCCCCGAAGCTCCGATCCCAGCAGTACTTC.

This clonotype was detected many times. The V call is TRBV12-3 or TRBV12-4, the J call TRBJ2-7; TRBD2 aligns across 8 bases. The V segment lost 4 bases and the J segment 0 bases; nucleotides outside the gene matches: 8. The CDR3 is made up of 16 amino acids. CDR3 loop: CASSSGTAGGSYEQYF. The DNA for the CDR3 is TGTGCCAGCAGTTCGGGGACGGCGGGAGGCTCCTACGAGCAGTACTTC.

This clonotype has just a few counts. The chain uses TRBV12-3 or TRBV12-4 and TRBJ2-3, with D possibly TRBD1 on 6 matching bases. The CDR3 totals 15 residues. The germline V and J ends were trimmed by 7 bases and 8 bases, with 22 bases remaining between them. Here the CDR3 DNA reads TGTGCCAGCACCCAACAGGGATCTTTGGACATTACGCAGTATTTT. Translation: CASTQQGSLDITQYF.

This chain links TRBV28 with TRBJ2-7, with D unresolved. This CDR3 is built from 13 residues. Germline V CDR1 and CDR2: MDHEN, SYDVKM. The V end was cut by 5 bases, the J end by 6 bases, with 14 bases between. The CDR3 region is CASSPLGGLEQYF. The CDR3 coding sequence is TGTGCCAGCAGTCCCTTGGGCGGTCTCGAGCAGTACTTC.

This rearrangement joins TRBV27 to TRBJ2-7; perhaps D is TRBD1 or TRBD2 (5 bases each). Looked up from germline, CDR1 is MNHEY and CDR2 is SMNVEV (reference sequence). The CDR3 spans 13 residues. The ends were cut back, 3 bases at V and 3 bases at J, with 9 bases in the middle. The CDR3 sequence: CASSFGDRYEQYF. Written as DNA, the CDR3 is TGTGCCAGCAGTTTTGGGGACCGCTACGAGCAGTACTTC.

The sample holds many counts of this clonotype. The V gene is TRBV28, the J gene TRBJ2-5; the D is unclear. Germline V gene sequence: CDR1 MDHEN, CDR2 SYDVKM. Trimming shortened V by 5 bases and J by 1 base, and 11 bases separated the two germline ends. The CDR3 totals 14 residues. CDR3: CASSLPGRQETQYF. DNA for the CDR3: TGTGCCAGCAGTCTCCCTGGCCGCCAAGAGACCCAGTACTTC. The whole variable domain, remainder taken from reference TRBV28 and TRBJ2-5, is DVKVTQSSRYLVKRTGEKVFLECVQDMDHENMFWYRQDPGLGLRLIYFSYDVKMKEKGDIPEGYSVSREKKERFSLILESASTNQTSMYLCASSLPGRQETQYFGPGTRLLVL.

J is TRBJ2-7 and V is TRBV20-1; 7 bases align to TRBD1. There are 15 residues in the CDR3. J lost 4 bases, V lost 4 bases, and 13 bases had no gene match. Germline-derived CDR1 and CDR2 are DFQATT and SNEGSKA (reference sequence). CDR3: CSAKGNRDREYEQYF. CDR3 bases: TGCAGTGCTAAGGGTAACCGGGACAGAGAGTACGAGCAGTACTTC.

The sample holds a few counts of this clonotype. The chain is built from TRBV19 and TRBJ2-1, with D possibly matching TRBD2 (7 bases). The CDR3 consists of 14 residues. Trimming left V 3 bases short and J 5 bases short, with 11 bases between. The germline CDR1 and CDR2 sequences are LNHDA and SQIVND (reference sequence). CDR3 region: CASSMRGPHNEQFF. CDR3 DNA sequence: TGTGCCAGTAGTATGCGGGGGCCCCACAATGAGCAGTTCTTC.

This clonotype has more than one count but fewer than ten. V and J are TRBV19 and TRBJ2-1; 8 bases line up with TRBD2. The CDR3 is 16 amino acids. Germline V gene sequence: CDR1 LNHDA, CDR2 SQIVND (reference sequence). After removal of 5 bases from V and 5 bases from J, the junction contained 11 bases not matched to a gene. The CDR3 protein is CASSPRGSGTDNEQFF. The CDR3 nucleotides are TGTGCCAGTAGTCCCCGGGGTAGCGGGACGGACAATGAGCAGTTCTTC.

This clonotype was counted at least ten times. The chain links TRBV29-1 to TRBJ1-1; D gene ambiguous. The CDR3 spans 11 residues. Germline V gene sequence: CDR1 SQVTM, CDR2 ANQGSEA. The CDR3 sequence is CRAGVGTEAFF. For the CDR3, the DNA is TGCCGCGCCGGGGTGGGCACTGAAGCTTTCTTT.

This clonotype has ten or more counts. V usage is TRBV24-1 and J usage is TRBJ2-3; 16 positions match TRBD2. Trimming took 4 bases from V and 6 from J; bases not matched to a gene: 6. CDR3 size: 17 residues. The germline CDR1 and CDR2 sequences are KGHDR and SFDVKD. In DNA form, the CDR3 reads TGTGCCACCAGTGACGGGGGACTAGCGGGAGGGTCGGATACGCAGTATTTT. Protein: CATSDGGLAGGSDTQYF.

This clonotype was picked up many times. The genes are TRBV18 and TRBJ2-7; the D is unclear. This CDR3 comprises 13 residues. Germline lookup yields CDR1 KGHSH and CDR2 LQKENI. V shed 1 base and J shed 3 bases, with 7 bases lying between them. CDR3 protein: CASSPLESYEQYF. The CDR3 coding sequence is TGTGCCAGCTCACCACTTGAGAGCTACGAGCAGTACTTC.

CDR3 amino acids: CASSGLVTSGNYEQYF. The DNA for the CDR3 is TGTGCCAGCAGCGGATTGGTGACTAGCGGGAACTACGAGCAGTACTTC. This chain joins TRBV21-1 and TRBJ2-7; the D call of TRBD2 is as the table states it, not checked on the DNA. TRBV21-1 is reported as a pseudogene. The CDR3 covers 16 residues.

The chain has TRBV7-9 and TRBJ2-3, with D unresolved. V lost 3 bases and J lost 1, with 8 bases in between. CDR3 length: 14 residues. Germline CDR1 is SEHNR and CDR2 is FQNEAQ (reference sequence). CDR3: CASSFGPGTDTQYF. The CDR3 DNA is TGTGCCAGCAGCTTCGGACCGGGCACAGATACGCAGTATTTT.

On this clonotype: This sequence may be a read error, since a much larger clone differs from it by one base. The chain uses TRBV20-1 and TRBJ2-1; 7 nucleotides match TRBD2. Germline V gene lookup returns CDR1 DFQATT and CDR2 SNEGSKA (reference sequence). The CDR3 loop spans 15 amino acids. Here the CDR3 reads CCAYLAANSYNEQFF. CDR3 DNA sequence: TGCTGTGCGTACCTAGCGGCAAACTCCTACAATGAGCAGTTCTTC.

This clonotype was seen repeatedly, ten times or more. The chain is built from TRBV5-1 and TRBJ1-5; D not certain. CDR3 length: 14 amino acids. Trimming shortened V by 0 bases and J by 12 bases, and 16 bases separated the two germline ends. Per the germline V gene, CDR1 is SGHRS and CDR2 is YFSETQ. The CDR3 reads CASSLELAGLVQHF. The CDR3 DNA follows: TGCGCCAGCAGCTTGGAGCTCGCCGGGCTGGTCCAGCATTTT.